This TCR beta chain is drawn from a study of PD-1 blockade in classical Hodgkin lymphoma. Study context: Patients were given intravenous nivolumab, 3 mg/kg, every 2 weeks. Study-wide points: According to reports, newly diagnosed patients had lower baseline TCR diversity than healthy donors, and relapsed/refractory patients had lower baseline TCR diversity still. Why repertoires differed is undefined; disease activity or prior therapy possibly contributed.

Time point in this sample: cycle 4 day 1 (C4D1), after more than five weeks of nivolumab. Relapse was seen in all patients after autologous stem cell transplantation, and brentuximab vedotin exposure was variable. Magnetic negative selection was used to purify CD4+ T cells from thawed PBMCs. The germline gives CDR1 SGHAT, CDR2 FQNNGV. The CDR3 has 14 amino acids. V was shortened by 2 bases and J by 2 bases, with 10 bases between the two germline ends. TCRdb's copy holds only in-frame clones and misses some; the assay was immunoSEQ multiplex PCR. The sample consists of about 22,000 clones, around 68% of them appearing once. This clone was seen a handful of times. No antigen is known for it.

The specimen was CD4+ T cells from blood, collected before the fourth cycle of nivolumab. This chain links TRBV11-2 with TRBJ2-7; a weak D match, TRBD2 (6 bases). The clonotype comes from a human donor with classical Hodgkin lymphoma. The CDR3: CASSLTGGTYEQYF. The CDR3 nucleotides are TGTGCCAGCAGCTTAACTGGCGGGACCTACGAGCAGTACTTC. The variable domain in full, completed from reference TRBV11-2 and TRBJ2-7, reads EAGVAQSPRYKIIEKRQSVAFWCNPISGHATLYWYQQILGQGPKLLIQFQNNGVVDDSQLPKDRFSAERLKGVDSTLKIQPAKLEDSAVYLCASSLTGGTYEQYFGPGTRLTVT.